These 29 T cell receptor beta chains share one sample of origin, sequenced in a study of HIV-infected patients and healthy controls. Alpha and beta constant-region primers primed reverse transcription of 400 to 500 ng RNA. Separate chain-specific third strand synthesis with multiplexing indices produced the alpha and beta libraries. TCRdb called the 5' RACE reads again in MiXCR, with one record for every CDR3 protein. The data contain roughly 7,700 distinct CDR3 sequences, roughly 6.1% of them singletons. The repertoire came from unfractionated whole blood and reflected all unsorted peripheral T cells. The material was blood, obtained before antiretroviral therapy. The receptors shown here come from an adult with HIV infection.

This clonotype was recorded many times. This sequence joins TRBV15 and TRBJ2-1, with 8 bases fitting TRBD2. Germline-derived CDR1 and CDR2 are LNHNV and YYDKDF (reference sequence). V trimming: 0 bases; J trimming: 0 bases; junction bases outside the gene matches: 4. The CDR3 covers 17 residues. CDR3 DNA: TGTGCCACCAGCAGAGAAAGGGCGGGGGGCTCCTACAATGAGCAGTTCTTC. This encodes CATSRERAGGSYNEQFF.

This clonotype was seen at least ten times. The chain recombines TRBV5-6 with TRBJ1-1, with unresolved D. The germline V gene encodes CDR1 SGHDT and CDR2 YYEEEE. This CDR3 is 11 amino acids long. V lost 4 bases and J 5 bases, leaving 6 bases between the germline ends. CDR3 loop: CASSRRTEAFF. CDR3 nucleotides: TGTGCCAGCAGCCGTCGAACTGAAGCTTTCTTT. The entire variable domain, with the rest obtained from reference TRBV5-6 and TRBJ1-1, is as follows: DAGVTQSPTHLIKTRGQQVTLRCSPKSGHDTVSWYQQALGQGPQFIFQYYEEEERQRGNFPDRFSGHQFPNYSSELNVNALLLGDSALYLCASSRRTEAFFGQGTRLTVV.

V usage is TRBV19 and J usage is TRBJ2-2; D is unclear. Trimming pared 7 bases from V and 1 base from J, leaving 16 bases between. The V gene's germline CDR1 is LNHDA and CDR2 SQIVND (reference sequence). This CDR3 has 16 amino acids. Here the CDR3 DNA reads TGTGCCAGTATCGGGTCCTTTGTGGAGAACACCGGGGAGCTGTTTTTT. This sequence encodes CASIGSFVENTGELFF.

In this sample, this clonotype is medium-sized (0.01 to 0.1%). CDR3 protein: CATSLGGITVDTQYF. In DNA form, the CDR3 reads TGTGCCACCAGCCTAGGGGGCATCACGGTAGATACGCAGTATTTT. V and J are TRBV15 and TRBJ2-3; 7 bases are shared with TRBD1. Germline assignment: CDR1 LNHNV and CDR2 YYDKDF (reference sequence). The CDR3 has 15 amino acids. The junction had 10 bases not matched to a gene; V was cut back by 5 bases and J by 5 bases.

This clonotype has a count of ten or more. The rearrangement joins TRBV3-1 to TRBJ2-5; 11 bases align to TRBD2. This CDR3 has 18 amino acids. Germline V gene lookup returns CDR1 LGHDT and CDR2 YNNKEL (reference sequence). J lost 3 bases, V lost 0 bases, and 9 bases had no gene match. CDR3 sequence (DNA): TGTGCCAGCAGCCAAGATTTGCTAGCGGGGGGACAAAAAGAGACCCAGTACTTC. Protein product: CASSQDLLAGGQKETQYF.

This clonotype rates as medium-sized. V is TRBV6-1 and J is TRBJ2-7; D may be TRBD2 (6 bases). The CDR3 is 16 residues long. Between the trimmed V and J ends, which lost 1 base and 4 bases, there was a span of 17 bases. In germline, CDR1 is MNHNS, CDR2 SASEGT. The DNA for the CDR3 is TGTGCCAGCAGTGAAGGGAGCTGGACTACCCTGTACGAGCAGTACGTC. Translation: CASSEGSWTTLYEQYV.

This clonotype is medium-sized (0.01 to 0.1%) by share. V and J are TRBV7-8 and TRBJ2-1; 7 bases map to TRBD1. J lost 3 bases, V lost 2 bases, and 1 base had no gene match. The V gene's germline CDR1 is SGHVS and CDR2 FQNEAQ. CDR3 length: 14 amino acids. CDR3 protein: CASSLQGVYNEQFF. CDR3 sequence (DNA): TGTGCCAGCAGCTTACAGGGGGTCTACAATGAGCAGTTCTTC.

V is TRBV15 and J is TRBJ1-4; D perhaps matches TRBD1 (5 bases). V lost 7 bases, J lost 5 bases, and 14 bases lay in between. Germline V gene sequence: CDR1 LNHNV, CDR2 YYDKDF (reference sequence). CDR3 size: 14 residues. CDR3 sequence: CATKLDRLNEKLFF. For the CDR3, the DNA is TGTGCCACCAAACTCGACAGACTAAATGAAAAACTGTTTTTT. Filled out from reference TRBV15 and TRBJ1-4, the complete variable domain reads DAMVIQNPRYQVTQFGKPVTLSCSQTLNHNVMYWYQQKSSQAPKLLFHYYDKDFNNEADTPDNFQSRRPNTSFCFLDIRSPGLGDTAMYLCATKLDRLNEKLFFGSGTQLSVL.

By share, this clonotype counts as medium-sized. V gene TRBV10-2 combines with J gene TRBJ2-7; possibly TRBD1 for D (5 bases). Germline CDR1 and CDR2: WSHSY and SAAADI. The CDR3 length is 17 residues. With 6 bases removed from V and 3 bases from J, the gap between germline ends came to 24 bases. The DNA of the CDR3 is TGCGCCAGCAGCCAACAGGACCCAACACGGCTAGACTACGAGCAGTACGTC. Translated: CASSQQDPTRLDYEQYV.

In its sample, this clonotype was seen many times. The chain's CDR3 is CASSLIGGYNEQFF. CDR3 coding DNA: TGCGCCAGCAGCTTAATAGGCGGGTACAATGAGCAGTTCTTC. The V call is TRBV5-1, the J call TRBJ2-1; the D gene is possibly TRBD2 (5 bases). CDR1 and CDR2 from the germline V gene are SGHRS and YFSETQ. V was pared by 2 bases and J by 4 bases, with 10 bases between. There are 14 residues in the CDR3. The whole variable domain, filled in from reference TRBV5-1 and TRBJ2-1, reads KAGVTQTPRYLIKTRGQQVTLSCSPISGHRSVSWYQQTPGQGLQFLFEYFSETQRNKGNFPGRFSGRQFSNSRSEMNVSTLELGDSALYLCASSLIGGYNEQFFGPGTRLTVL.

This clonotype is categorized as medium-sized. The chain is built from TRBV4-3 and TRBJ1-6; TRBD1 aligns across 12 bases. The V gene's germline CDR1 is LGHNA and CDR2 YSLEER. J was trimmed by 4 bases and V by 3 bases; bases with no gene match: 4. This CDR3 spans 17 amino acids. The CDR3 region is CASSQGTGGEYNSPLHF. The CDR3 nucleotides are TGCGCCAGCAGCCAGGGGACAGGGGGCGAATATAATTCACCCCTCCACTTT.

This clonotype was observed at least ten times. The chain recombines TRBV29-1 with TRBJ2-5; D is uncertain. This CDR3 is built from 12 residues. Per germline, CDR1 SQVTM and CDR2 ANQGSEA. Between the trimmed V and J ends, which lost 3 bases and 5 bases, there was a span of 10 bases. The DNA for the CDR3 is TGCAGCGTTGAGGCGCAACCCGAGACCCAGTACTTC. It yields the protein CSVEAQPETQYF.

This clonotype was picked up one time. The chain couples TRBV2 to TRBJ2-1; 9 nucleotides match TRBD1. Germline CDR1 reads SNHLY; CDR2 reads FYNNEI. CDR3 length equals 19 residues. The V gene end was trimmed by 6 bases and the J gene end by 2 bases; junction bases not matched to a gene: 17. The CDR3 protein is CASSSLVEEDRGTYNEQFF. DNA for the CDR3: TGTGCCAGCAGCTCATTGGTGGAGGAGGACAGGGGAACCTACAATGAGCAGTTCTTC.

This clonotype was seen many times. The chain links TRBV28 to TRBJ2-7, with no clear D. The CDR3 spans 15 residues. The V end was cut by 10 bases, the J end by 0 bases, with 19 bases between. The germline CDR1 and CDR2 sequences are MDHEN and SYDVKM. The CDR3 DNA sequence: TGTGCCACCCGAACTCGGGCAGGTAGCTCCTACGAGCAGTACGTC. This encodes CATRTRAGSSYEQYV.

This chain links TRBV5-5 with TRBJ1-2; D unclear. The CDR3 covers 14 residues. Trimming removed 0 bases at V and 1 base at J, with 7 bases between. Germline-derived CDR1 and CDR2 are SGHKS and YYEKEE (reference sequence). CDR3 residues: CASSLESINYGYTF. CDR3 bases: TGTGCCAGCAGCTTGGAGTCCATTAACTATGGCTACACCTTC.

By share, this clonotype counts as medium-sized. The chain carries TRBV19 and TRBJ2-1; D call uncertain. CDR1 is LNHDA, CDR2 SQIVND, per germline (reference sequence). The ends were cut back, 9 bases at V and 4 bases at J, with 16 bases in the middle. CDR3 length: 14 amino acids. CDR3 sequence reads: CASKGPGAYNEQFF. DNA for the CDR3: TGTGCCAGCAAGGGTCCCGGAGCGTACAATGAGCAGTTCTTC. Together with reference TRBV19 and TRBJ2-1, the CDR3 gives the full variable domain: DGGITQSPKYLFRKEGQNVTLSCEQNLNHDAMYWYRQDPGQGLRLIYYSQIVNDFQKGDIAEGYSVSREKKESFPLTVTSAQKNPTAFYLCASKGPGAYNEQFFGPGTRLTVL.

This clonotype was detected many times. The genes are TRBV14 and TRBJ2-1, with a weak D call TRBD1 (6 bases). This CDR3 has 14 residues. V shed 4 bases and J shed 4 bases, with 11 bases lying between them. Germline CDR1 reads SGHDN; CDR2 reads FVKESK. The CDR3 spells CASSPTGYYNEQFF. CDR3 sequence (DNA): TGTGCCAGCAGCCCGACAGGTTATTACAATGAGCAGTTCTTC.

In this sample, this clonotype turned up a few times. The rearrangement links TRBV19 to TRBJ2-7, with 9 bases aligning to TRBD1. The CDR3 contains 17 residues. Trimming at V came to 3 bases and at J to 2 bases, leaving 11 bases not matched to a gene. The germline V gene has CDR1 LNHDA and CDR2 SQIVND (reference sequence). The CDR3 loop reads CASSMRGAGQGTYEQYF. For the CDR3, the DNA is TGTGCCAGTAGTATGCGTGGGGCGGGACAGGGCACCTACGAGCAGTACTTC.

This clonotype showed up many times. The V and J genes are TRBV7-2 and TRBJ1-2; TRBD1 agrees at 7 bases. The CDR3 extends over 15 amino acids. V lost 6 bases and J lost 7; bases outside the gene matches: 14. Germline V lookup: CDR1 SGHTA, CDR2 FQGNSA. CDR3 region: CASSPEQGFTSGYTF. CDR3 sequence (DNA): TGTGCCAGCAGTCCCGAACAGGGGTTTACTAGTGGCTACACCTTC.

This clonotype appeared a few times. The chain recombines TRBV5-5 with TRBJ2-7; the D is unclear. The CDR3 covers 11 residues. Trimming removed 4 bases at V and 2 bases at J, with 4 bases between. Germline lookup yields CDR1 SGHKS and CDR2 YYEKEE (reference sequence). CDR3 in DNA: TGTGCCAGCAGCGTTACCTACGAGCAGTACTTC. This sequence encodes CASSVTYEQYF.

This clonotype was observed a handful of times. The chain couples TRBV19 to TRBJ2-6, with a weak D call TRBD2 (5 bases). Per the germline V gene, CDR1 is LNHDA and CDR2 is SQIVND (reference sequence). The V and J ends lost 3 bases and 0 bases respectively, with 6 bases between them. CDR3 length: 15 residues. The CDR3 loop reads CASSIGGSGANVLTF. The CDR3 nucleotides are TGTGCCAGTAGTATTGGAGGCTCTGGGGCCAACGTCCTGACTTTC. The whole variable domain, remainder taken from reference TRBV19 and TRBJ2-6, is DGGITQSPKYLFRKEGQNVTLSCEQNLNHDAMYWYRQDPGQGLRLIYYSQIVNDFQKGDIAEGYSVSREKKESFPLTVTSAQKNPTAFYLCASSIGGSGANVLTFGAGSRLTVL.

This clonotype appeared many times. V and J are TRBV29-1 and TRBJ2-2; D not certain. V dropped 6 bases and J dropped 2 bases, with 10 bases sitting between them. Germline V gene data show CDR1 as SQVTM and CDR2 as ANQGSEA. The CDR3 has 13 amino acids. The CDR3 coding sequence is TGCAGCGTAGGACCGACTAACACCGGGGAGCTGTTTTTT. This sequence encodes CSVGPTNTGELFF.

This clonotype is labeled as medium-sized. The J gene is TRBJ2-7, the V gene TRBV6-2 or TRBV6-3; 7 nucleotides agree with TRBD1. Germline CDR1 reads MNHEY; CDR2 reads SVGEGT. The V gene end was trimmed by 5 bases and the J gene end by 5 bases; junction bases not matched to a gene: 0. The CDR3 length is 11 residues. CDR3 region: CASSRGHEQYV. The CDR3 DNA reads TGTGCCAGCAGTAGGGGGCACGAGCAGTACGTC.

This clonotype was detected ten times or more. The rearrangement links TRBV6-1 to TRBJ2-3; perhaps TRBD1 as D (6 bases). The ends were cut back, 2 bases at V and 6 bases at J, with 9 bases in the middle. Per the germline V gene, CDR1 is MNHNS and CDR2 is SASEGT. This CDR3 contains 13 residues. The CDR3 sequence is CASSEPGADTQYF. For the CDR3, the DNA is TGTGCCAGCAGTGAACCAGGGGCCGATACGCAGTATTTT.

By proportion, this clonotype is medium-sized. The rearrangement uses TRBV12-3 or TRBV12-4 and TRBJ2-7; maybe TRBD1 (5 bases). Trimming removed 6 bases from V and 6 bases from J, with 15 bases in between. This CDR3 has 13 amino acids. The CDR3, as DNA: TGTGCCAGCAGATCTCGACAGACTGTCGAGCAGTACGTC. Its protein is CASRSRQTVEQYV.

This clonotype was counted many times. V is TRBV29-1 and J is TRBJ2-3; D assignment may be TRBD1 or TRBD2 (6 bases each). The germline V gene encodes CDR1 SQVTM and CDR2 ANQGSEA. The V end was cut by 0 bases, the J end by 7 bases, with 14 bases between. CDR3 length: 14 residues. CDR3: CSVEDPGALHTQYF. The CDR3, as DNA: TGCAGCGTTGAAGATCCGGGGGCTCTCCATACGCAGTATTTT.

This clonotype is medium-sized (0.01 to 0.1%) within its sample. The V and J genes are TRBV12-3 or TRBV12-4 and TRBJ1-5, with D perhaps TRBD1 (6 bases). The CDR3 is 13 residues long. V lost 7 bases and J 6 bases, leaving 13 bases between the germline ends. The CDR3 sequence is CASTPGGGQPQHF. The CDR3 DNA reads as TGTGCCAGCACCCCCGGGGGCGGTCAGCCCCAGCATTTT.

This clonotype is labeled as medium-sized (0.01 to 0.1%). The CDR3 bases are TGTGCCAGCAGCCAAGTATGGGGGGCCATACGTGAGCAGTTCTTC. Translation gives CASSQVWGAIREQFF. The V call is TRBV3-1, the J call TRBJ2-1; either TRBD1 or TRBD2 may fit D (6 bases each). The CDR3 runs to 15 residues. V lost 1 base to trimming and J lost 9 bases, with 16 bases between them. CDR1 and CDR2 (germline): LGHDT, YNNKEL (reference sequence).

At least ten counts were recorded for this clonotype. The chain is built from TRBV19 and TRBJ1-5, with D perhaps TRBD1 (6 bases). V dropped 5 bases and J dropped 0 bases, with 14 bases sitting between them. This CDR3 has 16 amino acids. The germline V gene has CDR1 LNHDA and CDR2 SQIVND (reference sequence). The CDR3 nucleotides read TGTGCCAGTAGTTCGGCTGACAGGAATAGCAATCAGCCCCAGCATTTT. It codes for CASSSADRNSNQPQHF.